The clone carrying this T cell receptor (delta chain) was picked up many times. Its antigen remains unidentified. The sample holds other DNA sequences that translate to the same CDR3. TCRdb redid clone calling on the multiplex PCR reads using CATT. The table has roughly 90,000 delta-chain clones, over 1.3% seen once. The sample originates from a study of γδ T cells in repeated Plasmodium falciparum infection. About the research overall: Donors were malaria-exposed Malian children or age- and gender-matched Australian children. Overall study results and limits: Vdelta2-negative gammadelta repertoires appeared less diverse and less shared in Malian than Australian children. Repeated controlled infections reportedly drove waves of new clonotype selection in Vdelta2-negative, mostly Vdelta1+, gammadelta repertoires.

The CDR3 extends over 24 amino acids. Germline values: CDR1 GEAIGNYY, CDR2 EKD. J gave up 2 bases and V 1 base, and 19 bases lay outside the gene matches. Flow sorting of PBMC yielded separate Vgamma9/Vdelta2+ and Vdelta2-negative gammadelta T cell populations for bulk repertoire analysis. This clonotype was sampled from a pool of human donors (malaria-infected and uninfected, not separated). The chain uses TRDV2 and TRDJ3; TRDD3 aligns across 13 bases. Sequenced sample: gamma-delta T cells from blood. For the CDR3, the DNA is TGTGCCTGTGACACAGGGTACTGGGGGATACGAACCTTACGAATTCCCTGGGACACCCGACAGATGTTTTTC. As protein: CACDTGYWGIRTLRIPWDTRQMFF.